This T cell receptor beta chain was observed in a study of T cell responses to AZD1222 COVID-19 vaccine. Sequencing was performed with immunoSEQ multiplex PCR; in TCRdb, only in-frame clones are kept and a portion is missing. This sample has about 120,000 clones, with more than 75% found just once. The germline gives CDR1 SGHKS, CDR2 YYEKEE (reference sequence). The CDR3 totals 16 residues. V was clipped by 0 bases and J by 0 bases, with 12 bases between them. V and J are TRBV5-5 and TRBJ1-1; D is unresolved. Sequencing was performed on peripheral blood, taken 28 days after the second AZD1222 dose. This clonotype was sampled from an adult who received the AZD1222 COVID-19 vaccine. The CDR3 loop reads CASSLDSTSMNTEAFF. The CDR3 coding sequence is TGTGCCAGCAGCTTGGACAGCACCTCTATGAACACTGAAGCTTTCTTT.